Shown below are 24 T cell receptor beta chains from a single sample sequenced in a study of blood T cell repertoires in COVID-19. Assay used: immunoSEQ multiplex PCR; TCRdb lists only in-frame clones, some missing. The sample contains about 130,000 clones, approximately 85% of which appear only once. Sequencing input: peripheral blood. The receptors were gathered from an elderly man with active or convalescent COVID-19.

For the CDR3, the DNA is TGTGCCAGCAGCCCCTCGGGAACAGGGGGCTACGAGCAGTACTTC. Its protein is CASSPSGTGGYEQYF. The V call is TRBV9, the J call TRBJ2-7; 8 bases agree with TRBD1. Germline values: CDR1 SGDLS, CDR2 YYNGEE. The J segment lost 3 bases and the V segment lost 4 bases, leaving 9 bases of the junction unmatched. The length of the CDR3 is 15 residues.

The CDR3 loop reads CASSQGLAGISYEQYF. The CDR3 DNA follows: TGCGCCAGCAGCCAAGGGCTAGCGGGGATCTCCTACGAGCAGTACTTC. J is TRBJ2-7 and V is TRBV4-1; 9 nucleotides match TRBD2. The germline gives CDR1 MGHRA, CDR2 YSYEKL. Losses at the gene ends were 1 base for V and 0 bases for J; bases not matched to a gene: 4. The CDR3 totals 16 residues.

V and J are TRBV28 and TRBJ1-5; 8 positions match TRBD1. With V trimmed by 6 bases and J by 0 bases, 10 bases remained unmatched. This CDR3 is 17 amino acids long. Germline V lookup: CDR1 MDHEN, CDR2 SYDVKM. The CDR3 DNA sequence: TGTGCCAGCAGGACAGGGGCGAGGCGAAATAGCAATCAGCCCCAGCATTTT. Translating it yields CASRTGARRNSNQPQHF.

The chain uses TRBV3-1 (or the pseudogene TRBV3-2) and TRBJ1-3, with unresolved D. Looked up from germline, CDR1 is LGHDT and CDR2 is YNNKEL (reference sequence). V lost 2 bases and J 0 bases, leaving 11 bases between the germline ends. This CDR3 has 16 amino acids. The CDR3 sequence is CASSQWLAVSGNTIYF. In DNA, the CDR3 is TGTGCCAGCAGCCAATGGCTCGCGGTCTCTGGAAACACCATATATTTT.

The chain employs TRBV19 and TRBJ1-1; D ambiguous. CDR3 size: 13 residues. The V end lost 0 bases, the J end lost 11 bases, and 13 bases lay between the germline ends. In germline, CDR1 is LNHDA, CDR2 SQIVND (reference sequence). CDR3 in amino acids: CASSIEGGFYAFF. DNA for the CDR3: TGTGCCAGTAGTATAGAGGGAGGCTTCTATGCTTTCTTT.

The chain employs TRBV19 and TRBJ2-1, with 9 positions matching TRBD1. CDR1 is LNHDA and CDR2 is SQIVND in the germline V gene (reference sequence). The J segment lost 8 bases and the V segment lost 8 bases, leaving 16 bases of the junction unmatched. The CDR3 has 16 amino acids. CDR3 DNA: TGTGCCAGTCGGAATAACAGGGGGCTGCTCGACGATGAGCAGTTCTTC. This codes for CASRNNRGLLDDEQFF.

In DNA, the CDR3 is TGTGCCAGCAGCTTAATGGGCGAACGCTCCGAGCAGTACTTC. Its protein is CASSLMGERSEQYF. The V gene is TRBV7-2, the J gene TRBJ2-7; D is ambiguous. Trimming took off 2 bases at V and 6 bases at J, with 14 bases between the two ends. Germline lookup yields CDR1 SGHTA and CDR2 FQGNSA. CDR3 length equals 14 residues.

V usage is TRBV29-1 and J usage is TRBJ2-5; 8 positions agree with TRBD1. The ends lost 7 bases at V and 5 bases at J; junction bases unmatched: 9. CDR3 size: 13 residues. Germline V gene data show CDR1 as SQVTM and CDR2 as ANQGSEA. The CDR3 bases are TGCAGCGACTGGACAGGGCGGGGTGAGACCCAGTACTTC. It yields the protein CSDWTGRGETQYF.

V usage is TRBV11-1 and J usage is TRBJ2-3; TRBD2 might be the D (6 bases). Trimming removed 3 bases at V and 1 base at J, with 8 bases between. Germline loops: CDR1 SGHAT, CDR2 FQDESV (reference sequence). The CDR3 contains 14 residues. The CDR3 reads CASSFSGRTDTQYF. For the CDR3, the DNA is TGTGCCAGCAGCTTTAGCGGACGCACAGATACGCAGTATTTT.

The gene calls are TRBV5-1 and TRBJ2-3; 8 positions agree with TRBD2. Per the germline V gene, CDR1 is SGHRS and CDR2 is YFSETQ. The V and J ends lost 8 bases and 1 base, in that order; junction bases with no gene match: 12. The length of the CDR3 is 16 residues. The CDR3 here is CARNPHSGKGTDTQYF. CDR3 sequence (DNA): TGCGCCAGGAATCCACATAGCGGGAAAGGCACAGATACGCAGTATTTT.

This clone was seen just once. The genes are TRBV6-1 and TRBJ1-1; D unclear. This CDR3 contains 14 residues. Trimming removed 2 bases at V and 4 bases at J, with 11 bases between. Germline CDR1 reads MNHNS; CDR2 reads SASEGT. The CDR3 bases are TGTGCCAGCAGTGAAATTACGAGCGCCACTGAAGCTTTCTTT. It translates to CASSEITSATEAFF.

The chain is built from TRBV5-6 and TRBJ2-2, with D possibly being TRBD2 (7 bases). The CDR3 consists of 17 residues. Per germline, CDR1 SGHDT and CDR2 YYEEEE. Trimming cost V 1 base and J 5 bases, with 18 bases left between them. CDR3 in amino acids: CASSLRVGGGWTGELFF. The CDR3 nucleotides are TGTGCCAGCAGCTTGCGTGTTGGCGGGGGCTGGACCGGGGAGCTGTTTTTT. Based on the CDR3 plus reference TRBV5-6 and TRBJ2-2, the full variable domain is DAGVTQSPTHLIKTRGQQVTLRCSPKSGHDTVSWYQQALGQGPQFIFQYYEEEERQRGNFPDRFSGHQFPNYSSELNVNALLLGDSALYLCASSLRVGGGWTGELFFGEGSRLTVL.

The rearrangement joins TRBV5-4 to TRBJ1-5, with D possibly TRBD1 on 5 matching bases. The germline gives CDR1 SGHNT, CDR2 YYREEE (reference sequence). The CDR3 spans 14 residues. V shed 1 base and J shed 4 bases, with 9 bases lying between them. The DNA for the CDR3 is TGTGCCAGCAGCTTGTCGGGGGGGAATCAGCCCCAGCATTTT. Its protein product is CASSLSGGNQPQHF.

The V gene is TRBV11-2, the J gene TRBJ2-5; D remains ambiguous. V lost 3 bases to trimming and J lost 5 bases, with 10 bases between them. The CDR3 runs 13 residues. Germline assignment: CDR1 SGHAT and CDR2 FQNNGV. The CDR3: CASSFGFAETQYF. CDR3 DNA sequence: TGTGCCAGCAGCTTCGGGTTCGCTGAGACCCAGTACTTC. The variable domain in full, completed from reference TRBV11-2 and TRBJ2-5, reads EAGVAQSPRYKIIEKRQSVAFWCNPISGHATLYWYQQILGQGPKLLIQFQNNGVVDDSQLPKDRFSAERLKGVDSTLKIQPAKLEDSAVYLCASSFGFAETQYFGPGTRLLVL.

On this clone itself: The same CDR3 arises from other DNA sequences in this sample as well. J is TRBJ1-6 and V is TRBV2, with 7 positions matching TRBD1. Germline loops: CDR1 SNHLY, CDR2 FYNNEI. The CDR3 spans 14 residues. Trimming took 6 bases from V and 7 from J; bases not matched to a gene: 6. The CDR3 protein is CASRAGGSNSPLHF. CDR3 nucleotide sequence: TGTGCCAGCAGGGCAGGGGGGTCGAATTCACCCCTCCACTTT.

V usage is TRBV29-1 and J usage is TRBJ2-1, with D hard to call. Germline CDR1 reads SQVTM; CDR2 reads ANQGSEA. V was shortened by 4 bases and J by 7 bases, with 20 bases between the two germline ends. This CDR3 is built from 15 residues. The CDR3 region is CSVGAPLRIENEQFF. CDR3 DNA sequence: TGCAGCGTTGGGGCCCCCCTTAGGATAGAGAATGAGCAGTTCTTC.

In its sample, this clone was seen once. The chain employs TRBV11-2 and TRBJ2-5; 11 bases line up with TRBD1. J lost 5 bases, V lost 5 bases, and 10 bases had no gene match. The CDR3 has 16 amino acids. The germline CDR1 and CDR2 sequences are SGHAT and FQNNGV. This CDR3 reads CASSRQGQGVGETQYF. Here the CDR3 DNA reads TGTGCCAGCAGCCGTCAGGGACAGGGGGTAGGGGAGACCCAGTACTTC.

The J gene is TRBJ1-3, the V gene TRBV3-1 (or the pseudogene TRBV3-2); D remains unclear. CDR3 size: 14 residues. Germline V lookup: CDR1 LGHDT, CDR2 YNNKEL (reference sequence). Trimming left V 3 bases short and J 1 base short, with 7 bases between. In nucleotides, the CDR3 is TGTGCCAGCAGCCAGGGCGTATCTGGAAACACCATATATTTT. This encodes CASSQGVSGNTIYF.

The chain couples TRBV18 to TRBJ2-5, with TRBD1 as a possible D gene (6 bases). The CDR3 contains 16 residues. Germline V gene sequence: CDR1 KGHSH, CDR2 LQKENI. V was trimmed by 2 bases and J by 5 bases, leaving 18 bases between them. CDR3 DNA: TGTGCCAGCTCACCATTCCCCCGACAGGTCGGGGAGACCCAGTACTTC. This sequence encodes CASSPFPRQVGETQYF.

This chain joins TRBV27 and TRBJ2-7; D may be TRBD2 (5 bases). The CDR3 runs to 13 residues. V was pared by 5 bases and J by 3 bases, with 11 bases between. Germline assignment: CDR1 MNHEY and CDR2 SMNVEV (reference sequence). CDR3 coding DNA: TGTGCCAGCAGTCAAGGGAGAAACTACGAGCAGTACTTC. Protein: CASSQGRNYEQYF.

DNA of the CDR3: TGCAGCGTTGGCACAACGTCTGACACTGAAGCTTTCTTT. Protein: CSVGTTSDTEAFF. The gene calls are TRBV29-1 and TRBJ1-1, with D uncertain. The CDR3 is made up of 13 amino acids. Germline lookup yields CDR1 SQVTM and CDR2 ANQGSEA. V was trimmed by 4 bases and J by 3 bases, leaving 12 bases between them.

CDR3 in DNA: TGTGCCAGCAGCCCGCGACTAGCGAGCCAAGGGGAGACCCAGTACTTC. It is translated as CASSPRLASQGETQYF. The V call is TRBV14, the J call TRBJ2-5; 8 nucleotides line up with TRBD2. In germline, CDR1 is SGHDN, CDR2 FVKESK. Unmatched junction bases numbered 12, after V lost 4 bases and J lost 5 bases. The CDR3 contains 16 residues.

The J gene is TRBJ2-7, the V gene TRBV7-3; D might be TRBD1 (7 bases). V was trimmed by 5 bases and J by 1 base, leaving 15 bases between them. Per the germline V gene, CDR1 is SGHTA and CDR2 is FQGTGA. CDR3 length: 15 amino acids. CDR3 in amino acids: CASSVTAGGSYEQYF. The CDR3 coding sequence is TGTGCCAGCAGCGTTACGGCAGGGGGGTCCTACGAGCAGTACTTC.

The chain combines TRBV29-1 with TRBJ1-3, with D possibly being TRBD1 (5 bases). Trimming removed 1 base at V and 0 bases at J, with 7 bases between. The CDR3 is made up of 14 amino acids. The V gene's germline CDR1 is SQVTM and CDR2 ANQGSEA. The CDR3 is CSVEGGHSGNTIYF. Written as DNA, the CDR3 is TGCAGCGTTGAAGGAGGACACTCTGGAAACACCATATATTTT.